These T cell receptor beta chains were read from a single sample in a study of early T cells in non-severe SARS-CoV-2 infection. From the 5' RACE reads, TCRdb called clonotypes with MiXCR, one entry per CDR3 protein. This repertoire shows around 80,000 distinct CDR3 sequences, approximately 14% found once; its top ten account for roughly 1.4%. Source material: whole blood. Source of these receptors: an adult who was a healthcare worker with PCR-confirmed SARS-CoV-2 infection or an uninfected control (not recorded which). Both conserved end residues are trimmed from each CDR3.

TRBV30	TRBJ2-6	AWSTRTGGANVLT
TRBV11-2	TRBJ2-7	ASSLASTGTGLYEQY
TRBV7-6	TRBJ2-7	ASSSYSLGGSPGEQY
TRBV7-2	TRBJ1-2	ASSLVGDRVHGYT
TRBV7-2	TRBJ2-1	ASSSTRTSGGSYNEQF
TRBV2	TRBJ1-2	ASSLSRPTVGT
TRBV20-1	TRBJ2-3	SASSSGTDTQY
TRBV5-1	TRBJ2-3	ASSWSGGAGDTQY
TRBV7-2	TRBJ2-2	ASSLGQGIGGELF
TRBV28	TRBJ2-5	ASSLSPGEQETQY
TRBV12-5	TRBJ2-3	ASDKGGRVN
TRBV18	TRBJ2-7	ASTSPGHEQY
TRBV7-2	TRBJ2-1	ASSSLAGGRLEQF
TRBV6-6	TRBJ2-5	ASYEGQGRETQY
TRBV12-3/TRBV12-4	TRBJ2-4	ASSFPRAKNIQY
TRBV18	TRBJ2-3	ASSLRLAGVDTQY
TRBV7-2	TRBJ2-1	ASSPQAGNEQF
TRBV6-6	TRBJ2-7	ASSRGQLLAMQY
TRBV9	TRBJ1-1	ASSVVEGQTNTEAF
TRBV15	TRBJ1-1	ATSRDRDDTEAF
TRBV6-5	TRBJ2-7	ASSRTSGLYEQY
TRBV27	TRBJ2-7	ASSPPTSYHEQY
TRBV7-9	TRBJ2-5	ASSWDLKETQY
TRBV7-9	TRBJ1-6	ASSKPQGAHSPLH
TRBV20-1	TRBJ2-7	SATRGVEQY
TRBV7-6	TRBJ2-1	ASSLTHIRDTKNYNEQF
TRBV6-6	TRBJ2-3	ASSYSDSPTDTQY
TRBV7-9	TRBJ2-1	ASSLTPYNEQF
TRBV29-1	TRBJ1-2	SGTSGETHYGYT
TRBV6-2/TRBV6-3	TRBJ1-2	ASTPLETALYYGGYT
TRBV5-1	TRBJ2-7	ASSLPTFGGGSGEQY
TRBV4-3	TRBJ2-1	ASSLRDEQF
TRBV2	TRBJ2-2	ASRAEGASTGELF
TRBV9	TRBJ2-7	ASSVGLSGGDYEQY
TRBV6-1	TRBJ2-7	ASSEMRGVDEQY
TRBV6-6	TRBJ1-3	ASSRPRDLSGNTIY
TRBV18	TRBJ1-4	ASSPIPGRRNEKLF
TRBV7-9	TRBJ2-3	ASSLAATSGRGTDTQY
TRBV10-1	TRBJ2-3	ASRKTGNPTDTQY
TRBV7-8	TRBJ2-3	ASSFRDYTDTQY
TRBV12-3/TRBV12-4	TRBJ2-1	ASSPGRGFSYNEQF
TRBV29-1	TRBJ2-1	SVERDNEQF
TRBV6-2/TRBV6-3	TRBJ1-5	ASSYRVRQPQH
TRBV20-1	TRBJ1-5	SASYTGGNQPRH
TRBV12-3/TRBV12-4	TRBJ1-1	ASSSDRGRSTEAF
TRBV24-1	TRBJ2-1	ATSDDRGGQF
TRBV29-1	TRBJ1-5	SAAEGSNQPQH
TRBV5-5	TRBJ1-2	ASSLGASNYGYT
TRBV6-2/TRBV6-3	TRBJ2-1	ASSNSGGALEQF
TRBV20-1	TRBJ2-1	SAIPLLAGVANEQF
TRBV20-1	TRBJ2-7	SARTRTSGGSRSYEQY
TRBV5-6	TRBJ1-1	ASSLWNTEAF
TRBV6-1	TRBJ1-6	ASSDRWSNSPLH
TRBV7-9	TRBJ2-7	ASSRTGAHYEQY
TRBV6-2/TRBV6-3	TRBJ2-2	ASTSQRNTGELF
TRBV7-6	TRBJ2-1	ASSSGTSGANEQF
TRBV6-2/TRBV6-3	TRBJ2-1	ASSYVAGGAWQF